The source of this T cell receptor beta chain is a study of molecular identifiers for immune sequencing clone quantification. In TCRdb, the PCR reads were re-called with MiXCR into one record per CDR3 protein. The sample includes around 460,000 distinct CDR3 sequences, around 23% of them seen just once. The sequenced sample consisted of naive CD8+ T cells from blood, with Jurkat cell RNA spiked in. Subset of the sample: FACS-sorted CD8+CD4-CCR7+CD45RA+ naive T cells. The receptor was isolated from a human donor in good health. Some libraries in this study had Jurkat cell RNA spiked in.

Here the CDR3 reads CASSPDILAGGGWDTQYF. DNA for the CDR3: TGTGCCAGCAGCCCAGACATACTAGCGGGAGGGGGTTGGGATACGCAGTATTTT. V usage is TRBV7-2 and J usage is TRBJ2-3; TRBD2 agrees at 13 bases. Germline CDR1 reads SGHTA; CDR2 reads FQGNSA. V lost 5 bases and J lost 6; bases outside the gene matches: 14. The CDR3 length is 18 residues.